This paragraph reports one T cell receptor (beta chain). The sample is drawn from a study of blood T cell repertoires in COVID-19. About the study: Donors in the United States, Italy and Spain gave samples during acute or convalescent COVID-19.

There are 15 residues in the CDR3. Germline-derived CDR1 and CDR2 are MNHEY and SVGAGI. V lost 7 bases to trimming and J lost 3 bases; unmatched junction nucleotides: 7. Within the 2 weeks before study entry, each person in the exposed group met a COVID-19 case. The data were produced by immunoSEQ multiplex PCR, yet TCRdb's version contains in-frame clones alone and is incomplete. The sample has 150,000 or so clones; roughly 90% are singletons. This rearrangement joins TRBV6-5 to TRBJ2-1, with 9 bases identical to TRBD2. The source is a woman aged 40 to 50 who had been exposed to COVID-19. The sample consisted of PBMCs or T cells enriched from blood (not recorded which). The CDR3 DNA follows: TGTGCCAGCAAAAGACTAGCGGTGAACTACAATGAGCAGTTCTTC. Translation gives CASKRLAVNYNEQFF.